This TCR beta chain was recorded in a study of response to subunit inactivated influenza vaccine. Of note for this clonotype: What it binds is unknown.

General study points: There was a suggestion from the authors that each seasonal influenza vaccination recruits few new T cells.

TCRdb re-analysed the RT-PCR reads in MiXCR, keeping a single row per CDR3 protein. Of about half a million distinct CDR3 sequences in the sample, around 8% are singletons; the top ten hold 13%. V lost 1 base to trimming and J lost 10 bases, with 5 bases between them. CDR3 length equals 11 residues. Germline V gene data show CDR1 as ENHRY and CDR2 as SYGVKD. The rearrangement links TRBV10-3 to TRBJ2-1, with D unclear. The clonotype comes from a man between 50 and 69 years old who received an inactivated influenza vaccine. Sequenced here: PBMCs from blood, sampled roughly 24 months after vaccination. Here the CDR3 reads CAISEWAEQFF. In nucleotides, the CDR3 is TGTGCCATCAGTGAGTGGGCCGAGCAGTTCTTC.